This T cell receptor (beta chain) was obtained from a study of T cells after yellow fever vaccination. TCRdb processed the 5' RACE reads anew with MiXCR; each CDR3 protein has one entry. The data show approximately 610,000 distinct CDR3 sequences, about 17% seen once. There are many counts of this clonotype. The TCR sequence derives from a man aged 18 to 29 who received the YFV17D yellow fever vaccine. Sequenced material: PBMCs, taken 4 to 6 days after the first yellow fever vaccination.

The CDR3 spells CASSYFGTGNEQYF. The DNA for the CDR3 is TGTGCCAGCAGTTACTTCGGGACAGGGAACGAGCAGTACTTC. The chain couples TRBV6-2 or TRBV6-3 to TRBJ2-7; 9 bases agree with TRBD1. The CDR3 spans 14 residues. The V segment lost 1 base and the J segment 5 bases; nucleotides outside the gene matches: 3. Germline CDR1 is MNHEY and CDR2 is SVGEGT.